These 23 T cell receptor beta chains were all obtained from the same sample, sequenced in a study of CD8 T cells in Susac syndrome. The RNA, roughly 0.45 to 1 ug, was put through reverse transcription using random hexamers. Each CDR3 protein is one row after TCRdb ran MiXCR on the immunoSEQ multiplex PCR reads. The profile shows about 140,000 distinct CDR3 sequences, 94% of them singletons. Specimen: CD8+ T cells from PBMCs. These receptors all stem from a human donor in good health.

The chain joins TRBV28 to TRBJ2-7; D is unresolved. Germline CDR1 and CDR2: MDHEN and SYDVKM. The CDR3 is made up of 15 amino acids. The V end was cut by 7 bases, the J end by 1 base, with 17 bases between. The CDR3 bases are TGTGCCAGCAACTCTGGACGGATTGAGTCCTACGAGCAGTACTTC. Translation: CASNSGRIESYEQYF.

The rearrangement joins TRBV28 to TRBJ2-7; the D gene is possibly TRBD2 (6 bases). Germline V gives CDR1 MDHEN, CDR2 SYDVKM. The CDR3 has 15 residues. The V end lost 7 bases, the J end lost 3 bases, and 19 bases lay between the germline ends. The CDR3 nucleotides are TGTGCCAGCACCCCTGGGACTCTCGGCCTCTACGAGCAGTACTTC. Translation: CASTPGTLGLYEQYF.

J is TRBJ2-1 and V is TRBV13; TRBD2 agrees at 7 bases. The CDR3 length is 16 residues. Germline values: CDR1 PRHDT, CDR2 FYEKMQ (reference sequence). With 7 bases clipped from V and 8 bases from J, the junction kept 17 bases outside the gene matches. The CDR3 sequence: CASTELLGVGRDEQFF. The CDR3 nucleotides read TGTGCCAGCACCGAACTTCTGGGTGTAGGGAGGGATGAGCAGTTCTTC.

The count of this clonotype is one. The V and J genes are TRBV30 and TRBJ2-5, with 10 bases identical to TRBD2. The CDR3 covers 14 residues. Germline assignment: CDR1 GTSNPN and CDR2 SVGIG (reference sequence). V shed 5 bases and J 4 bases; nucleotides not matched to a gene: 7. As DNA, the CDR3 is TGTGCCTGGGAACCGGGACTAGCGCTAGAGACCCAGTACTTC. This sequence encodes CAWEPGLALETQYF.

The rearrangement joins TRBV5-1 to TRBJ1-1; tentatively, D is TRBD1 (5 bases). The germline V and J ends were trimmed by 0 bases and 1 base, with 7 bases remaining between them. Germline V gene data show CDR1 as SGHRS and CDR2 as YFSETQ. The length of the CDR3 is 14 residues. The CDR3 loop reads CASSLGDGNTEAFF. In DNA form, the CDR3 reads TGCGCCAGCAGCTTGGGGGACGGGAACACTGAAGCTTTCTTT.

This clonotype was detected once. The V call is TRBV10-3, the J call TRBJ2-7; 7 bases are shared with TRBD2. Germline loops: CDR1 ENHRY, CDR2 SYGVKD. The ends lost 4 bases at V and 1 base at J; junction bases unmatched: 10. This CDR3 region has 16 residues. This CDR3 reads CAISGLATGLSYEQYF. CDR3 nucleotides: TGTGCCATCAGTGGACTAGCTACCGGCCTGTCCTACGAGCAGTACTTC.

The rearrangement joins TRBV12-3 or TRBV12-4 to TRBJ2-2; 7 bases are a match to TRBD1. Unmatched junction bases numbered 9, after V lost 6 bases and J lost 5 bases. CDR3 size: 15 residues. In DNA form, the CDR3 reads TGTGCCAGCAGCCTGAGACAGGGCTGGACCGGGGAGCTGTTTTTT. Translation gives CASSLRQGWTGELFF.

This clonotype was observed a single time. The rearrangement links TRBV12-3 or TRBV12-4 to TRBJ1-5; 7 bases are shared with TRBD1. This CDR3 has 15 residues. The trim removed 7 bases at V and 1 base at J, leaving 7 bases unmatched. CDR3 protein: CASTPEQGSNQPQHF. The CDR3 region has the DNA TGTGCCAGCACTCCGGAACAGGGGAGCAATCAGCCCCAGCATTTT.

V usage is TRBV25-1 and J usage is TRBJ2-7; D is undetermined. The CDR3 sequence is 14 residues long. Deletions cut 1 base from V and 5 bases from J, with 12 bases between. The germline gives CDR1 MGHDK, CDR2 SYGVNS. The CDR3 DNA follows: TGTGCCAGCAGTGAATGGAACCTTGCACACGAGCAGTACTTC. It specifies CASSEWNLAHEQYF.

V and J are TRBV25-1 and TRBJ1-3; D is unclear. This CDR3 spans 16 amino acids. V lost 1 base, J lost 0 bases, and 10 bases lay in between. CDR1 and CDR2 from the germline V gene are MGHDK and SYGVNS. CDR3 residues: CASSEWAVTSGNTIYF. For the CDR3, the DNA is TGTGCCAGCAGTGAATGGGCGGTTACCTCTGGAAACACCATATATTTT.

The CDR3 DNA reads as TGTGCCAGCAGCCCTGGGGAAGCCTATGGCTACACCTTC. Translation gives CASSPGEAYGYTF. The chain recombines TRBV7-8 with TRBJ1-2, with D uncertain. V was pared by 5 bases and J by 4 bases, with 11 bases between. The germline V gene has CDR1 SGHVS and CDR2 FQNEAQ. The CDR3 length is 13 residues.

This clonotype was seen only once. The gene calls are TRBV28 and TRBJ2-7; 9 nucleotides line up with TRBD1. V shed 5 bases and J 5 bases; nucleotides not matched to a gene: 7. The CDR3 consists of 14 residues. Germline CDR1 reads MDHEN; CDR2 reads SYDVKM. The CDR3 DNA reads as TGTGCCAGCAGTGGGGGGAGGACAGGGGACGAGCAGTACTTC. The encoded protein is CASSGGRTGDEQYF.

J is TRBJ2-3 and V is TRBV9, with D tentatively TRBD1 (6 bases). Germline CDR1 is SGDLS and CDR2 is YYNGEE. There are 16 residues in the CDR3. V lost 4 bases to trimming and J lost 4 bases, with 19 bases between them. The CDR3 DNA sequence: TGTGCCAGCAGCACAAACAGGGTTATGAGGGCAGATACGCAGTATTTT. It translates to CASSTNRVMRADTQYF.

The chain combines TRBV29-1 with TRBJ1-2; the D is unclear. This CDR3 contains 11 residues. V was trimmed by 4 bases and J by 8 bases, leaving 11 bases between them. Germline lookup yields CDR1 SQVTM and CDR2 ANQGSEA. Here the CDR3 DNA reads TGCAGCGTTGTCTGGGAGGAGGGCTACACCTTC. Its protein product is CSVVWEEGYTF.

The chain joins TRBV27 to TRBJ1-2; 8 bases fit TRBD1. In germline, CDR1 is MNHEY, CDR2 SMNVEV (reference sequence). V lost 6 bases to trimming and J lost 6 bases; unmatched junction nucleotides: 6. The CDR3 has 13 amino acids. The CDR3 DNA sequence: TGTGCCAGCAGCTCTAACAGGGGGAATGGCTACACCTTC. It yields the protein CASSSNRGNGYTF.

In nucleotides, the CDR3 is TGTGCCACCAGTGACCTTAGGGGGCGCAACACCGGGGAGCTGTTTTTT. It specifies CATSDLRGRNTGELFF. The chain carries TRBV24-1 and TRBJ2-2, with 7 bases matching TRBD1. The CDR3 runs to 16 residues. Trimming removed 4 bases from V and 2 bases from J; junction bases left unmatched: 6. Germline CDR1 reads KGHDR; CDR2 reads SFDVKD.

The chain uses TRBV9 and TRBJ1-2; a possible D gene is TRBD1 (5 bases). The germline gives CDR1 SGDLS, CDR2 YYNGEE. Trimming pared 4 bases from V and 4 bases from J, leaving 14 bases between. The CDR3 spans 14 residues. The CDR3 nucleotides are TGTGCCAGCAGCTCTCAGGCAGGGCCCTATGGCTACACCTTC. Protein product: CASSSQAGPYGYTF. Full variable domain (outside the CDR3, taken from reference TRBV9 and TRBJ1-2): DSGVTQTPKHLITATGQRVTLRCSPRSGDLSVYWYQQSLDQGLQFLIQYYNGEERAKGNILERFSAQQFPDLHSELNLSSLELGDSALYFCASSSQAGPYGYTFGSGTRLTVV.

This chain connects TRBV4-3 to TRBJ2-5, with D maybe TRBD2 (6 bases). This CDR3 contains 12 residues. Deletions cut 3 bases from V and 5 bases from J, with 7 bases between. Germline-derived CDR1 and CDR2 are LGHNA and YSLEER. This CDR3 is CASSQAGETQYF. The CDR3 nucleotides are TGCGCCAGCAGCCAGGCGGGGGAGACCCAGTACTTC.

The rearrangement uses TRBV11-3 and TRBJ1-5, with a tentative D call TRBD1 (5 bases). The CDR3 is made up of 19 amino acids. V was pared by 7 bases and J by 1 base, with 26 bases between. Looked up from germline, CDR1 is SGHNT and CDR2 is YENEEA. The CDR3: CASKERGAPGLKSNQPQHF. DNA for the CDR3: TGTGCCAGCAAAGAAAGGGGAGCTCCGGGGCTAAAGAGCAATCAGCCCCAGCATTTT.

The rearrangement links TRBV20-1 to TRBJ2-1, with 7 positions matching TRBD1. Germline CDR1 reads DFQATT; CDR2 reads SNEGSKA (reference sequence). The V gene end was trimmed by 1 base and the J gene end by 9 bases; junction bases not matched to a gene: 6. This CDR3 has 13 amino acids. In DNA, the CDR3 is TGCAGTGCTAGAGGTGACAGGGTGGCTGAGCAGTTCTTC. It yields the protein CSARGDRVAEQFF.

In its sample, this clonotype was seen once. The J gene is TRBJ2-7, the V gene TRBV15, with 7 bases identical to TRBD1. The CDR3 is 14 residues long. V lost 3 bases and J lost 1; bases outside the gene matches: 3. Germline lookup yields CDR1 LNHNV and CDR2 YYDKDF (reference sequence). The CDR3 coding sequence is TGTGCCACCAGCAGGACAGGGCGGTCCTACGAGCAGTACTTC. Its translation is CATSRTGRSYEQYF.

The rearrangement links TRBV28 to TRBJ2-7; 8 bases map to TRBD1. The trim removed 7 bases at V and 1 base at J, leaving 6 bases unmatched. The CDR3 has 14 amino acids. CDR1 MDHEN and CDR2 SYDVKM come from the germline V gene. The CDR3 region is CASIRTGTSYEQYF. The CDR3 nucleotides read TGTGCCAGCATCAGGACAGGGACTTCCTACGAGCAGTACTTC.

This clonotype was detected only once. DNA for the CDR3: TGTGCCAGCAGCCAAGGGACTAGCGCTACTTCCTATGAGCAGTTCTTC. Encoded protein: CASSQGTSATSYEQFF. The gene calls are TRBV3-1 and TRBJ2-1; TRBD2 agrees at 9 bases. CDR1 LGHDT and CDR2 YNNKEL come from the germline V gene (reference sequence). This CDR3 has 16 amino acids. V lost 1 base to trimming and J lost 8 bases; unmatched junction nucleotides: 9.